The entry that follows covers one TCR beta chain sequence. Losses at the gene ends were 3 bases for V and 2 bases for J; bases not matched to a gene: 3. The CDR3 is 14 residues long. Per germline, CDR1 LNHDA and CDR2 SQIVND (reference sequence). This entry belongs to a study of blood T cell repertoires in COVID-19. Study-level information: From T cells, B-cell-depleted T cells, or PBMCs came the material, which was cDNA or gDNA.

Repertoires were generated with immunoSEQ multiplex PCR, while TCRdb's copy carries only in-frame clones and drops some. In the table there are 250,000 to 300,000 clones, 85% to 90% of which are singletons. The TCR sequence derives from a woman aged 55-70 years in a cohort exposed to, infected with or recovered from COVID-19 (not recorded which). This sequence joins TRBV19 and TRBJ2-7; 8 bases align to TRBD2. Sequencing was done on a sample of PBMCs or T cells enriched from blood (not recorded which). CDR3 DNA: TGTGCCAGTAGTATTGGCGGGGGGACCTACGAGCAGTACTTC. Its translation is CASSIGGGTYEQYF.